The 30 T cell receptor beta chains below come from one sample, sequenced in a study of blood T cell repertoires in COVID-19. Only in-frame clones appear in the TCRdb table, and some are missing; sequencing was by immunoSEQ multiplex PCR. Of 65,000 to 90,000 clones listed, roughly 91% are singletons. The sequencing sample was made of peripheral blood. These receptors all stem from a young woman with acute or convalescent COVID-19.

The V gene is TRBV6-5, the J gene TRBJ2-5, with D possibly matching TRBD1 (6 bases). CDR1 MNHEY and CDR2 SVGAGI come from the germline V gene. The V end was cut by 6 bases, the J end by 4 bases, with 12 bases between. This CDR3 contains 13 residues. Written as DNA, the CDR3 is TGTGCCAGCAGCCCAACAGGGTTAGAGACCCAGTACTTC. Protein: CASSPTGLETQYF.

V gene TRBV18 combines with J gene TRBJ2-2; 8 bases agree with TRBD1. Germline CDR1 and CDR2: KGHSH and LQKENI. V trimming: 2 bases; J trimming: 2 bases; junction bases outside the gene matches: 7. CDR3 length: 17 amino acids. CDR3 protein: CASSPLRGQDNTGELFF. Here the CDR3 DNA reads TGTGCCAGCTCACCATTAAGGGGACAGGACAACACCGGGGAGCTGTTTTTT. The full variable domain, with the rest looked up from reference TRBV18 and TRBJ2-2, is NAGVMQNPRHLVRRRGQEARLRCSPMKGHSHVYWYRQLPEEGLKFMVYLQKENIIDESGMPKERFSAEFPKEGPSILRIQQVVRGDSAAYFCASSPLRGQDNTGELFFGEGSRLTVL.

The V gene is TRBV27, the J gene TRBJ1-6; 8 bases map to TRBD1. CDR3 size: 14 residues. Germline CDR1 MNHEY, CDR2 SMNVEV (reference sequence). J was trimmed by 7 bases and V by 5 bases; bases with no gene match: 4. The CDR3 DNA follows: TGTGCCAGCAGTCCTGACAGGGGAAATTCACCCCTCCACTTT. Protein product: CASSPDRGNSPLHF.

The chain links TRBV11-3 to TRBJ2-3; no clear D. Germline assignment: CDR1 SGHNT and CDR2 YENEEA. Trimming cost V 5 bases and J 1 base, with 7 bases left between them. The CDR3 sequence is 13 residues long. CDR3 DNA: TGTGCCAGCAGCCCCAGCGGCACAGATACGCAGTATTTT. Amino acids: CASSPSGTDTQYF.

The gene calls are TRBV6-5 and TRBJ2-3; weak D call: TRBD2 (5 bases). Looked up from germline, CDR1 is MNHEY and CDR2 is SVGAGI. With 0 bases removed from V and 8 bases from J, the gap between germline ends came to 15 bases. The CDR3 sequence is 15 residues long. The CDR3 nucleotides are TGTGCCAGCAGTTACTCGAGGCTGGGAGAGGGTACGCAGTATTTT. Its translation: CASSYSRLGEGTQYF.

The chain has TRBV19 and TRBJ2-5; D is unclear. This CDR3 comprises 15 residues. Germline values: CDR1 LNHDA, CDR2 SQIVND (reference sequence). The V and J ends lost 5 bases and 3 bases respectively, with 16 bases between them. In nucleotides, the CDR3 is TGTGCCAGTAGTCCCAGTGACACCCTTGAAGAGACCCAGTACTTC. The encoded protein is CASSPSDTLEETQYF.

This clone has a single count. The rearrangement uses TRBV7-9 and TRBJ1-6; TRBD1 might be the D (6 bases). V was cut by 5 bases and J by 10 bases, with 27 bases left in between. This CDR3 spans 18 amino acids. Germline V gives CDR1 SEHNR, CDR2 FQNEAQ (reference sequence). The CDR3 DNA is TGTGCCAGCAGCCCAGGGGACTATTACGGGGGCCTTTTCTCACCCCTCCACTTT. It encodes CASSPGDYYGGLFSPLHF. The whole variable domain, remainder taken from reference TRBV7-9 and TRBJ1-6, is DTGVSQNPRHKITKRGQNVTFRCDPISEHNRLYWYRQTLGQGPEFLTYFQNEAQLEKSRLLSDRFSAERPKGSFSTLEIQRTEQGDSAMYLCASSPGDYYGGLFSPLHFGNGTRLTVT.

This clone has just a few counts. The chain is built from TRBV4-3 and TRBJ1-4; D gene ambiguous. V was shortened by 1 base and J by 5 bases, with 11 bases between the two germline ends. Germline CDR1 LGHNA, CDR2 YSLEER. This CDR3 spans 15 amino acids. The DNA of the CDR3 is TGCGCCAGCAGCCAAGTTCTATTTCAAAATGAAAAACTGTTTTTT. The encoded protein is CASSQVLFQNEKLFF.

This chain connects TRBV6-2 or TRBV6-3 to TRBJ1-2; no clear D gene. CDR1 is MNHEY and CDR2 is SVGEGT in the germline V gene. Trimming removed 5 bases at V and 0 bases at J, with 10 bases between. CDR3 length: 14 amino acids. CDR3 bases: TGTGCCAGCAGTCTCCCGGGGACTAACTATGGCTACACCTTC. This codes for CASSLPGTNYGYTF.

This clone was seen only a few times. The chain couples TRBV6-6 to TRBJ2-1, with D perhaps matching TRBD2 (6 bases). The CDR3 contains 15 residues. V was pared by 2 bases and J by 5 bases, with 13 bases between. CDR1 and CDR2 from the germline V gene are MNHNY and SVGAGI (reference sequence). CDR3: CASSYPASSDNEQFF. The DNA for the CDR3 is TGTGCCAGCAGTTACCCCGCCTCTAGCGACAATGAGCAGTTCTTC.

This chain uses TRBV9 with TRBJ1-6, with D unresolved. Trimming cost V 0 bases and J 0 bases, with 4 bases left between them. This CDR3 comprises 15 residues. In germline, CDR1 is SGDLS, CDR2 YYNGEE. CDR3: CASSVDSSYNSPLHF. The CDR3 coding sequence is TGTGCCAGCAGCGTAGATAGCTCCTATAATTCACCCCTCCACTTT.

The chain recombines TRBV11-2 with TRBJ1-2, with D perhaps TRBD1 (5 bases). CDR3 length equals 13 residues. V shed 1 base and J shed 8 bases, with 11 bases lying between them. Per germline, CDR1 SGHAT and CDR2 FQNNGV. Written as DNA, the CDR3 is TGTGCCAGCAGCTTAGGTCAGGGAGGCGGCTACACCTTC. It yields the protein CASSLGQGGGYTF.

This chain uses TRBV20-1 with TRBJ2-7, with 7 nucleotides matching TRBD1. CDR1 is DFQATT and CDR2 is SNEGSKA in the germline V gene (reference sequence). V gave up 3 bases and J gave up 3 bases; unmatched junction bases: 8. CDR3 length equals 14 residues. The CDR3 nucleotides are TGCAGTGCTAGTTTTAGGGGGCGAAACTACGAGCAGTACTTC. This sequence encodes CSASFRGRNYEQYF.

This sequence joins TRBV5-5 and TRBJ1-1; 7 bases are a match to TRBD1. V dropped 4 bases and J dropped 6; count of bases not matched to a gene: 6. CDR1 SGHKS and CDR2 YYEKEE come from the germline V gene (reference sequence). The CDR3 totals 13 residues. The CDR3 reads CASSMDQGAEAFF. The CDR3 DNA sequence: TGTGCCAGCAGCATGGATCAGGGGGCTGAAGCTTTCTTT.

This chain links TRBV5-1 with TRBJ2-1; D is perhaps TRBD2 (6 bases). CDR3 length: 19 residues. Germline CDR1 and CDR2: SGHRS and YFSETQ. V lost 2 bases to trimming and J lost 0 bases, with 21 bases between them. CDR3 nucleotide sequence: TGCGCCAGCAGCTTCCCTTTAGATCGGGGGACGAGCTCCTACAATGAGCAGTTCTTC. It encodes CASSFPLDRGTSSYNEQFF. Combining the CDR3 with reference TRBV5-1 and TRBJ2-1 gives the whole variable domain KAGVTQTPRYLIKTRGQQVTLSCSPISGHRSVSWYQQTPGQGLQFLFEYFSETQRNKGNFPGRFSGRQFSNSRSEMNVSTLELGDSALYLCASSFPLDRGTSSYNEQFFGPGTRLTVL.

The chain carries TRBV2 and TRBJ2-1; TRBD2 is a possible D gene (6 bases). Deletions cut 3 bases from V and 6 bases from J, with 12 bases between. The CDR3 extends over 14 amino acids. In germline, CDR1 is SNHLY, CDR2 FYNNEI. The CDR3 sequence is CASSEEGSLNEQFF. In DNA form, the CDR3 reads TGTGCCAGCAGTGAGGAGGGTAGCCTCAATGAGCAGTTCTTC.

This sequence joins TRBV10-3 and TRBJ2-7; 7 bases agree with TRBD2. Germline lookup yields CDR1 ENHRY and CDR2 SYGVKD. The CDR3 is 13 amino acids. Germline trimming cut 6 bases from V and 0 bases from J; bases unmatched to any gene: 2. CDR3 nucleotide sequence: TGTGCCATCAGCCCTAGCGGCTCCTACGAGCAGTACTTC. This gives the protein CAISPSGSYEQYF.

This chain connects TRBV11-2 to TRBJ1-1; 9 bases match TRBD1. The V gene's germline CDR1 is SGHAT and CDR2 FQNNGV. The CDR3 extends over 14 amino acids. V lost 8 bases, J lost 4 bases, and 8 bases stayed unmatched. CDR3 residues: CASRTGQGITEAFF. The CDR3 DNA is TGTGCCAGCCGGACGGGACAGGGCATCACTGAAGCTTTCTTT.

The rearrangement joins TRBV6-6 to TRBJ2-2; D not certain. Germline V gene lookup returns CDR1 MNHNY and CDR2 SVGAGI (reference sequence). V was shortened by 2 bases and J by 4 bases, with 5 bases between the two germline ends. The CDR3 sequence is 13 residues long. The CDR3 loop is CASSYISTGELFF. DNA for the CDR3: TGTGCCAGCAGTTACATTAGCACCGGGGAGCTGTTTTTT.

This clone has only one observation. The chain carries TRBV9 and TRBJ1-4; the match to TRBD1 covers 7 bases. CDR1 is SGDLS, CDR2 YYNGEE, per germline. This CDR3 comprises 12 residues. The junction had 4 bases not matched to a gene; V was cut back by 7 bases and J by 7 bases. Here the CDR3 reads CASGRTGEKLFF. The CDR3 DNA reads as TGTGCCAGCGGCCGGACAGGTGAAAAACTGTTTTTT.

The chain links TRBV7-2 to TRBJ2-7; no definite D call. CDR1 is SGHTA and CDR2 is FQGNSA in the germline V gene. This CDR3 is built from 14 residues. V was shortened by 1 base and J by 0 bases, with 7 bases between the two germline ends. CDR3: CASSLDVSSYEQYF. As DNA, the CDR3 is TGTGCCAGCAGCTTAGACGTGAGCTCCTACGAGCAGTACTTC.

This chain uses TRBV11-2 with TRBJ2-5; TRBD2 agrees at 11 bases. Germline V gene lookup returns CDR1 SGHAT and CDR2 FQNNGV. There are 16 residues in the CDR3. J was trimmed by 5 bases and V by 5 bases; bases with no gene match: 10. CDR3: CASSRPKTSGDETQYF. The DNA of the CDR3 is TGTGCCAGCAGCCGCCCCAAGACTAGCGGGGATGAGACCCAGTACTTC.

V gene TRBV6-1 combines with J gene TRBJ1-1; a possible D gene is TRBD1 (6 bases). The CDR3 is 15 amino acids. CDR1 is MNHNS, CDR2 SASEGT, per germline. V was trimmed by 1 base and J by 3 bases, leaving 12 bases between them. The CDR3 nucleotides are TGTGCCAGCAGTGAAGGTACAGGGTGGGACACTGAAGCTTTCTTT. Its translation is CASSEGTGWDTEAFF.

The chain links TRBV5-6 to TRBJ2-7; possibly TRBD1 for D (6 bases). CDR1 SGHDT and CDR2 YYEEEE come from the germline V gene. The CDR3 is made up of 12 amino acids. Trimming cost V 4 bases and J 4 bases, with 9 bases left between them. CDR3 DNA sequence: TGTGCCAGCAGCAGGGGGTTGTACGAGCAGTACTTC. Translation gives CASSRGLYEQYF.

The chain uses TRBV2 and TRBJ1-2; the match to TRBD1 covers 8 bases. V was clipped by 4 bases and J by 4 bases; unmatched bases: 11. From germline, CDR1 is SNHLY and CDR2 FYNNEI. The CDR3 runs 16 residues. The CDR3 DNA is TGTGCCAGCAGTGTGGGGGAGACAGGGGCTGGCTATGGCTACACCTTC. Its translation: CASSVGETGAGYGYTF.

The chain employs TRBV6-4 and TRBJ1-5; a possible D gene is TRBD1 (6 bases). Between the trimmed V and J ends, which lost 8 bases and 2 bases, there was a span of 16 bases. Germline CDR1 MRHNA, CDR2 SNTAGT. The CDR3 is made up of 15 amino acids. CDR3 protein: CASFLTGPRNQPQHF. The CDR3 DNA is TGTGCCAGCTTTTTGACAGGCCCTCGCAATCAGCCCCAGCATTTT.

J is TRBJ1-1 and V is TRBV20-1; 7 bases agree with TRBD1. The CDR3 has 15 amino acids. The germline gives CDR1 DFQATT, CDR2 SNEGSKA (reference sequence). Losses at the gene ends were 3 bases for V and 5 bases for J; bases not matched to a gene: 12. CDR3 nucleotide sequence: TGCAGTGCTAGTCCGCAAACAGGGGAGGAAACTGAAGCTTTCTTT. Translated, it gives CSASPQTGEETEAFF.

This chain joins TRBV3-1 (or the pseudogene TRBV3-2) and TRBJ2-5, with 8 positions matching TRBD1. Germline CDR1 and CDR2: LGHDT and YNNKEL (reference sequence). Germline trimming cut 3 bases from V and 5 bases from J; bases unmatched to any gene: 8. This CDR3 is 15 amino acids long. For the CDR3, the DNA is TGTGCCAGCAGCCACTCACAGGGGGTAGTGGAGACCCAGTACTTC. The encoded protein is CASSHSQGVVETQYF.

The rearrangement joins TRBV28 to TRBJ1-5; a weak D match, TRBD1 (5 bases). The CDR3 covers 14 residues. V was pared by 1 base and J by 9 bases, with 13 bases between. Germline assignment: CDR1 MDHEN and CDR2 SYDVKM. The CDR3 sequence: CASSLLRGIGPQHF. The CDR3 nucleotides are TGTGCCAGCAGTTTATTAAGGGGCATCGGGCCCCAGCATTTT.

The V and J genes are TRBV7-9 and TRBJ1-1; 9 bases align to TRBD1. The CDR3 is 12 amino acids. The junction had 1 base not matched to a gene; V was cut back by 3 bases and J by 8 bases. Germline CDR1 SEHNR, CDR2 FQNEAQ (reference sequence). The CDR3 DNA sequence: TGTGCCAGCAGCTTGGGGACAGGGGAAGCTTTCTTT. This encodes CASSLGTGEAFF.